These 5 T cell receptor beta chains were all obtained from the same sample, sequenced in a study of cytomegalovirus exposure and HLA in healthy donors. Amplification used 60 Vbeta primers and 13 Jbeta primers. Assay: immunoSEQ multiplex PCR; the TCRdb copy retains only in-frame clones and omits some. The repertoire holds approximately 140,000 clones, with about 80% as singletons. Specimen: PBMCs. All receptors come from a woman between 45 and 60 years old in good health and CMV-seronegative.

The gene calls are TRBV10-1 and TRBJ2-3; maybe TRBD2 (5 bases). In germline, CDR1 is WNHNN, CDR2 SYGVQD (reference sequence). Trimming took off 1 base at V and 1 base at J, with 27 bases between the two ends. This CDR3 has 21 residues. The CDR3 nucleotides are TGCGCCAGCAGTGAGTTTTGGGGTGTTCGTGGGAGAAGAATTTGCACAGATACGCAGTATTTT. Protein: CASSEFWGVRGRRICTDTQYF.

The chain carries TRBV7-9 and TRBJ1-5, with a possible D match to TRBD1 (6 bases). The CDR3 covers 12 residues. Per germline, CDR1 SEHNR and CDR2 FQNEAQ (reference sequence). Trimming took off 5 bases at V and 7 bases at J, with 9 bases between the two ends. The CDR3 DNA is TGTGCCAGCAGCCCGGGGACACAGCCCCAGCATTTT. Encoded protein: CASSPGTQPQHF.

The chain carries TRBV15 and TRBJ1-1; tentatively, D is TRBD1 (6 bases). CDR1 and CDR2 (germline): LNHNV, YYDKDF (reference sequence). The CDR3 spans 15 residues. V gave up 2 bases and J gave up 1 base, with 11 bases separating them. The CDR3 DNA reads as TGTGCCACCAGCAGAAGACAGGCCACGAACACTGAAGCTTTCTTT. This translates into CATSRRQATNTEAFF.

This chain connects TRBV5-6 to TRBJ2-5; D call uncertain. Per germline, CDR1 SGHDT and CDR2 YYEEEE. The CDR3 extends over 13 amino acids. V dropped 3 bases and J dropped 2 bases, with 8 bases sitting between them. The CDR3 bases are TGTGCCAGCAGCTCTATCTATCAAGAGACCCAGTACTTC. Translation gives CASSSIYQETQYF.

The gene calls are TRBV29-1 and TRBJ1-2; a weak D match, TRBD1 (6 bases). Germline V gene lookup returns CDR1 SQVTM and CDR2 ANQGSEA. The CDR3 covers 12 residues. Trimming removed 2 bases from V and 4 bases from J, with 8 bases in between. CDR3 bases: TGCAGCGTTGAAAGGACAGTCTATGGCTACACCTTC. Its protein is CSVERTVYGYTF.